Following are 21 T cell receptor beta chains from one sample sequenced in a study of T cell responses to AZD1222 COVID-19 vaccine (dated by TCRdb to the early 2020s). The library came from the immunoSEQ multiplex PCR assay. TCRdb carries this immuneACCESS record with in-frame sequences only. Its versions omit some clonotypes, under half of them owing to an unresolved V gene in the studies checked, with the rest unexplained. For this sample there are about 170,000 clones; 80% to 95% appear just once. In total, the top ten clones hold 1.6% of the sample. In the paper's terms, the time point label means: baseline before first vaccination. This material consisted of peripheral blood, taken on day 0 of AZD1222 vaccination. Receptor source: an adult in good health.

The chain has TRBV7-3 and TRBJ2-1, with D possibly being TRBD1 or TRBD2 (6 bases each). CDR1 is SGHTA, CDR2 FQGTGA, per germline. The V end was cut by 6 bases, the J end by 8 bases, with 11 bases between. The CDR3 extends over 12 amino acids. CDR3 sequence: CASSGGGDEQFF. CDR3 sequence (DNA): TGTGCCAGCAGTGGGGGCGGGGATGAGCAGTTCTTC.

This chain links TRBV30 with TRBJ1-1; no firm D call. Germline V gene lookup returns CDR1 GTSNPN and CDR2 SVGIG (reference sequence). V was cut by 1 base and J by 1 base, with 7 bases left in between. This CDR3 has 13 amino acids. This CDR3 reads CAWSGRRNTEAFF. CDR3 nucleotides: TGTGCCTGGAGTGGGCGCAGGAACACTGAAGCTTTCTTT.

The CDR3 reads CASSEGQLGNTEAFF. The CDR3 DNA follows: TGTGCCAGCAGTGAAGGGCAGCTGGGGAACACTGAAGCTTTCTTT. This chain uses TRBV2 with TRBJ1-1, with D unresolved. Germline V gene data show CDR1 as SNHLY and CDR2 as FYNNEI. V was shortened by 1 base and J by 1 base, with 10 bases between the two germline ends. The CDR3 contains 15 residues.

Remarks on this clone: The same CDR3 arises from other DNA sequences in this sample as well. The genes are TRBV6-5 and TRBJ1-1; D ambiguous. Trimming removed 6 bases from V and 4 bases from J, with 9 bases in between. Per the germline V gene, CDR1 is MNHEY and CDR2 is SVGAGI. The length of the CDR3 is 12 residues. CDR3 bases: TGTGCCAGCAGCCCGACTGGCACTGAAGCTTTCTTT. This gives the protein CASSPTGTEAFF.

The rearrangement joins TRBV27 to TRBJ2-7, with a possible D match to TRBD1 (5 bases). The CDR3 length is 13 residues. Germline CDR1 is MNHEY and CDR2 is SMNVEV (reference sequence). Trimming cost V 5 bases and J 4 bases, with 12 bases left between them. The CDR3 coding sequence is TGTGCCAGCAGTGAAGGGGTTTCGTACGAGCAGTACTTC. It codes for CASSEGVSYEQYF.

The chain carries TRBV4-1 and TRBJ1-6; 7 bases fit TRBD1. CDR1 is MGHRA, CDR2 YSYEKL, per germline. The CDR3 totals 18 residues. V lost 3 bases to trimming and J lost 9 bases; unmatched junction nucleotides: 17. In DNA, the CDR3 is TGCGCCAGCAGCCAGGCAACCGGACTAACAGGGGTGGGTTCACCCCTCCACTTT. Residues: CASSQATGLTGVGSPLHF.

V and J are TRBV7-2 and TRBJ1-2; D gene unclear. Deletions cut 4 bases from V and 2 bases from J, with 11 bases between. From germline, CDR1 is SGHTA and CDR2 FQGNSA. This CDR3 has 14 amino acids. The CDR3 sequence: CASSSSGQNYGYTF. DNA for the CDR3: TGTGCCAGCAGCTCGAGCGGGCAGAACTATGGCTACACCTTC.

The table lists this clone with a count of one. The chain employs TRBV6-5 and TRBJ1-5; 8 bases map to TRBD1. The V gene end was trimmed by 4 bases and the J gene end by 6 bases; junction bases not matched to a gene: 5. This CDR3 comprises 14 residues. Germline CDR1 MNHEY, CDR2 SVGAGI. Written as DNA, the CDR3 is TGTGCCAGCAGTTGGACAGGGCCGAGTCAGCCCCAGCATTTT. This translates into CASSWTGPSQPQHF.

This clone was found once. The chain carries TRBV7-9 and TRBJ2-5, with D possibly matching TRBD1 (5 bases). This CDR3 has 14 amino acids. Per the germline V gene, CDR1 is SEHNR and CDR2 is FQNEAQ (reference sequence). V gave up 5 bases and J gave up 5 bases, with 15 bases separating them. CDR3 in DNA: TGTGCCAGCAGCCGCTTAGGGGTCCCCGAGACCCAGTACTTC. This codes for CASSRLGVPETQYF.

CDR3 bases: TGTGCCAGCAGTACAACAGGGAGGCCAGATACGCAGTATTTT. Translation: CASSTTGRPDTQYF. The chain has TRBV6-5 and TRBJ2-3; D might be TRBD1 or TRBD2, each matching 6 bases. The CDR3 has 14 residues. Trimming stripped 5 bases from V and 4 bases from J, with 13 bases between. Germline loops: CDR1 MNHEY, CDR2 SVGAGI.

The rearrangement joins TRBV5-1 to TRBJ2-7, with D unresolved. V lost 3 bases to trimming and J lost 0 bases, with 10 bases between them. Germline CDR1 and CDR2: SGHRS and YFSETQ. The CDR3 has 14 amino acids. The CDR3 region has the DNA TGCGCCAGCAGCTCCGGGCCCAGCTCCTACGAGCAGTACTTC. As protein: CASSSGPSSYEQYF. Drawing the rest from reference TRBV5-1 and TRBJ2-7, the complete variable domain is KAGVTQTPRYLIKTRGQQVTLSCSPISGHRSVSWYQQTPGQGLQFLFEYFSETQRNKGNFPGRFSGRQFSNSRSEMNVSTLELGDSALYLCASSSGPSSYEQYFGPGTRLTVT.

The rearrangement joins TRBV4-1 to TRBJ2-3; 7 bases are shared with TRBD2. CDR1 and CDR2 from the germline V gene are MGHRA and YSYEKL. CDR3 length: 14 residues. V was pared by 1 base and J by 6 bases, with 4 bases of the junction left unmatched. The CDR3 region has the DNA TGCGCCAGCAGCCAAGGCCTAGCGGCGGATACGCAGTATTTT. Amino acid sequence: CASSQGLAADTQYF.

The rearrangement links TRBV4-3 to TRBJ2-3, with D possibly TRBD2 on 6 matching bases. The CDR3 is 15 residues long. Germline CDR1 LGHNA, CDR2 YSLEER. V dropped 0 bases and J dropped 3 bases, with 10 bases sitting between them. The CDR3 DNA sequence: TGCGCCAGCAGCCAAGAGAGCGGGCTAACAGATACGCAGTATTTT. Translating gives CASSQESGLTDTQYF.

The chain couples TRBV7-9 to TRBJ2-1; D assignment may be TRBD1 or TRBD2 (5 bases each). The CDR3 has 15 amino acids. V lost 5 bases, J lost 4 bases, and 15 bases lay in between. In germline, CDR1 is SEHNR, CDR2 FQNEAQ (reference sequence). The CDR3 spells CASSVGGRPYNEQFF. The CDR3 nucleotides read TGTGCCAGCAGCGTTGGGGGACGCCCTTACAATGAGCAGTTCTTC.

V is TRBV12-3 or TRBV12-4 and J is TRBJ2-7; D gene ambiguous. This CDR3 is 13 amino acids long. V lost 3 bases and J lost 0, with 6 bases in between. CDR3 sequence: CASSFRVSYEQYF. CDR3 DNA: TGTGCCAGCAGTTTTAGGGTCTCCTACGAGCAGTACTTC.

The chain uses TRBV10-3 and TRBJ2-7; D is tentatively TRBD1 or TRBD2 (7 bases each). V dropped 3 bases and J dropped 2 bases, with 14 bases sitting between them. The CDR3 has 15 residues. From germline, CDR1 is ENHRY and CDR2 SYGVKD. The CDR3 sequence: CAISDQGGVAYEQYF. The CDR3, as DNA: TGTGCCATCAGTGACCAGGGGGGGGTCGCCTACGAGCAGTACTTC.

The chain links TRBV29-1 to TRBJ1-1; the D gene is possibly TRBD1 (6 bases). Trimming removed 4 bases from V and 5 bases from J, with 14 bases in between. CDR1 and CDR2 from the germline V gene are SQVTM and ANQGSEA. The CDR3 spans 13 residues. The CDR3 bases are TGCAGCGTTGTGGGGGCGGAGATGACTGAAGCTTTCTTT. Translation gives CSVVGAEMTEAFF.

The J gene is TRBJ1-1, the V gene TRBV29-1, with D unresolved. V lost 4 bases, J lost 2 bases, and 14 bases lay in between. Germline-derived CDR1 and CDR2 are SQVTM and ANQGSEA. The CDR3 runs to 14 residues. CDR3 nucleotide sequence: TGCAGCGTTGCGTGGGGAGGACTTAACACTGAAGCTTTCTTT. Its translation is CSVAWGGLNTEAFF.

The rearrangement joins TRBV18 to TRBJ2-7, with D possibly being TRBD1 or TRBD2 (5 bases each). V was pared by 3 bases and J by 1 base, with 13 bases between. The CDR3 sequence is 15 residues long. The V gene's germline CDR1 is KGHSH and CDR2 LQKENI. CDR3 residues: CASSPRGKTSYEQYF. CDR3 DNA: TGTGCCAGCTCACCGAGGGGAAAGACTTCCTACGAGCAGTACTTC.

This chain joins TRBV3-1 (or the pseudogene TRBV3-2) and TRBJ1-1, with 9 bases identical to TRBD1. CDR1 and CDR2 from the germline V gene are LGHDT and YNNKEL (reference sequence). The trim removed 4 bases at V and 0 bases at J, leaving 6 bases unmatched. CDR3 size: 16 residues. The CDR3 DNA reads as TGTGCCAGCAGCCTTAGGACAGGGGCCCTGAACACTGAAGCTTTCTTT. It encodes CASSLRTGALNTEAFF.

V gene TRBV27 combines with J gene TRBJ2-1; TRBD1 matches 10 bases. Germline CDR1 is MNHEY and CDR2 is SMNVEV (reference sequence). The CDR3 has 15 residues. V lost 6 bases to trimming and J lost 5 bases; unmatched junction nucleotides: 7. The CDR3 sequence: CASSHTGTGDNEQFF. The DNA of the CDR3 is TGTGCCAGCAGCCATACCGGGACAGGGGACAATGAGCAGTTCTTC.